These T cell receptor beta chains were read from a single sample in a study of blood T cell repertoires in COVID-19. The repertoire was sequenced with immunoSEQ multiplex PCR; TCRdb's copy has only in-frame clones and lacks some. The table records under 200,000 clones, roughly 84% of them present only once. Source material: peripheral blood. All receptors come from a human donor in a cohort sampled during active COVID-19. CDR3s include the opening cysteine and the closing phenylalanine or tryptophan. A D gene is named only where the DNA matches it firmly. The size field is filled for only some rows; it gives once, few, many or a size class.

CASSGDRDRGTDLTNEKLFF	TGTGCCAGCAGTGGAGACCGGGACAGGGGAACTGATCTTACTAATGAAAAACTGTTTTTT	TRBV2	TRBJ1-4	once	TRBD1
CASGGTRGNEQYF	TGTGCCAGTGGTGGGACTAGAGGTAACGAGCAGTACTTC	TRBV28	TRBJ2-7	-	TRBD2
CASSQDWRVSLYGYTF	TGCGCCAGCAGCCAAGATTGGAGGGTTTCTCTCTATGGCTACACCTTC	TRBV4-3	TRBJ1-2	-	-
CASSQDGLAGSYEQYF	TGTGCCAGCAGCCAAGATGGGCTAGCGGGCTCCTACGAGCAGTACTTC	TRBV4-2	TRBJ2-7	-	TRBD2
CASSLQGMNTEAFF	TGTGCCAGTAGCCTACAGGGAATGAACACTGAAGCTTTCTTT	TRBV19	TRBJ1-1	few	-
CASRDSLGGYTF	TGTGCCAGCAGAGACAGCTTAGGGGGCTACACCTTC	TRBV27	TRBJ1-2	-	-
CASSDQRGRGTQYF	TGTGCCAGCAGTGACCAGCGGGGACGGGGGACCCAGTACTTC	TRBV2	TRBJ2-5	-	TRBD2
CASSQEAYGYTF	TGTGCCAGCAGCCAAGAAGCCTATGGCTACACCTTC	TRBV14	TRBJ1-2	few	-
CASSLVGLLGGYEQYF	TGCGCCAGCAGCTTGGTAGGTCTACTAGGAGGGTACGAGCAGTACTTC	TRBV5-1	TRBJ2-7	-	-
CASNLRQTYGYTF	TGTGCCAGCAACCTGAGACAGACTTATGGCTACACCTTC	TRBV12-3/TRBV12-4	TRBJ1-2	-	-
CATSRDVRTGELFF	TGTGCCACCAGCAGAGATGTCCGTACCGGGGAGCTGTTTTTT	TRBV15	TRBJ2-2	-	-
CASSLRTGGTEAFF	TGTGCCAGCAGTCTCCGGACAGGGGGCACTGAAGCTTTCTTT	TRBV27	TRBJ1-1	-	TRBD1
CASSDNPDSYEQYF	TGCGCCAGCAGTGATAACCCGGACAGCTACGAGCAGTACTTC	TRBV10-2	TRBJ2-7	-	-
CASSLVGEGTDTQYF	TGTGCCAGCAGCTTAGTCGGGGAGGGCACAGATACGCAGTATTTT	TRBV7-8	TRBJ2-3	-	-
CASSGPGQGARGYTF	TGTGCCAGCAGCGGACCGGGACAGGGGGCGCGGGGCTACACCTTC	TRBV6-2/TRBV6-3	TRBJ1-2	-	TRBD1
CASSLWTGALDEQYF	TGTGCCAGCAGCTTATGGACAGGGGCCCTCGACGAGCAGTACTTC	TRBV7-2	TRBJ2-7	-	TRBD1
CASRKGQYEQYF	TGTGCCAGCAGAAAGGGACAGTACGAGCAGTACTTC	TRBV12-3/TRBV12-4	TRBJ2-7	-	TRBD1
CASGLSPVDTQYF	TGTGCTAGTGGTTTGTCCCCCGTGGATACGCAGTATTTT	TRBV12-5	TRBJ2-3	few	-
CASSLRTGTRYTF	TGTGCCAGCAGCTTGAGGACAGGGACTCGCTACACCTTC	TRBV5-8	TRBJ1-2	few	TRBD1
CASSAKGPYGYTF	TGTGCCAGCAGTGCCAAGGGGCCCTATGGCTACACCTTC	TRBV28	TRBJ1-2	-	-
CASSYAGNYGYTF	TGTGCCAGCAGTTACGCAGGAAACTATGGCTACACCTTC	TRBV6-5	TRBJ1-2	-	-
CASSSGQGREGYTF	TGCGCCAGCAGCTCCGGACAGGGGAGAGAGGGCTACACCTTC	TRBV5-1	TRBJ1-2	once	TRBD1
CASSRTGNTEAFF	TGCGCCAGCAGCCGGACGGGAAACACTGAAGCTTTCTTT	TRBV4-1	TRBJ1-1	-	-
CASSQERGTGELFF	TGCGCCAGCAGCCAAGAGAGAGGCACCGGGGAGCTGTTTTTT	TRBV4-1	TRBJ2-2	-	-